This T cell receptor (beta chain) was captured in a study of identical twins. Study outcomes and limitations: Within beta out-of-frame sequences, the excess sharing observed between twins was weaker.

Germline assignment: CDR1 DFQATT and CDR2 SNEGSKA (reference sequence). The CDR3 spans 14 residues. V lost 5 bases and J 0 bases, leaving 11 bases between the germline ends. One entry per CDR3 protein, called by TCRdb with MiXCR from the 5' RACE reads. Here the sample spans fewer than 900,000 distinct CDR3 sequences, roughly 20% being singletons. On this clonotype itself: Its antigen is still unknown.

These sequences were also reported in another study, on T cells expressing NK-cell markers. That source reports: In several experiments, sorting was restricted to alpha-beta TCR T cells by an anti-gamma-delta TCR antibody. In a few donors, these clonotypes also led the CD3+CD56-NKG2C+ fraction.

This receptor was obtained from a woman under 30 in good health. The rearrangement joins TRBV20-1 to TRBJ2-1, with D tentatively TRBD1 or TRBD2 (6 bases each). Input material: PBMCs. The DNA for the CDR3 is TGCAGTGCTGGAGGGGGGAACTCCTACAATGAGCAGTTCTTC. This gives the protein CSAGGGNSYNEQFF.